Presented here are 26 T cell receptor beta chains from one specimen sequenced in a study of control samples from healthy donors and cancer patients. Method: immunoSEQ multiplex PCR; TCRdb's copy keeps in-frame clones and lacks some. The sample holds around 82,000 clones; about 89% are singletons and the top ten take 5.5% to 7.5%. The sequenced material came from blood. These receptor sequences come from a middle-aged man in good health.

The genes are TRBV7-6 and TRBJ2-5; D ambiguous. V lost 4 bases and J lost 2, with 17 bases in between. CDR1 and CDR2 (germline): SGHVS, FNYEAQ. CDR3 size: 16 residues. The CDR3 sequence is CASSWTAVSSQETQYF. The CDR3 DNA is TGTGCCAGCAGCTGGACGGCCGTATCGTCGCAAGAGACCCAGTACTTC.

The J gene is TRBJ2-7, the V gene TRBV30; perhaps TRBD1 as D (6 bases). CDR3 size: 14 residues. Germline V gives CDR1 GTSNPN, CDR2 SVGIG (reference sequence). V gave up 2 bases and J gave up 1 base, with 12 bases separating them. CDR3 in amino acids: CAWSPGTPSYEQYF. As DNA, the CDR3 is TGTGCCTGGAGTCCTGGGACACCATCCTACGAGCAGTACTTC. Complete variable domain (other parts from reference TRBV30 and TRBJ2-7): SQTIHQWPATLVQPVGSPLSLECTVEGTSNPNLYWYRQAAGRGLQLLFYSVGIGQISSEVPQNLSASRPQDRQFILSSKKLLLSDSGFYLCAWSPGTPSYEQYFGPGTRLTVT.

This clone was found once. V gene TRBV7-9 combines with J gene TRBJ2-1; D could derive from TRBD1 or TRBD2 (5 bases each). Germline CDR1 and CDR2: SEHNR and FQNEAQ (reference sequence). The V gene lost 3 bases and the J gene lost 4 bases, with 10 bases spanning the gap. This CDR3 contains 14 residues. This chain's CDR3 is CASSFDGAYNEQFF. The CDR3 nucleotides are TGTGCCAGCAGCTTCGACGGGGCATACAATGAGCAGTTCTTC.

The chain links TRBV10-2 to TRBJ1-1; TRBD1 is a possible D gene (5 bases). The CDR3 totals 14 residues. CDR1 WSHSY and CDR2 SAAADI come from the germline V gene. V lost 4 bases, J lost 3 bases, and 12 bases lay in between. CDR3 sequence (DNA): TGCGCCAGCAGTGCGGGGGGGGAGCACACTGAAGCTTTCTTT. Amino acids: CASSAGGEHTEAFF.

The CDR3 is CASSQGDSYQPQHF. The CDR3 DNA reads TGTGCCAGCAGCCAAGGGGACAGTTATCAGCCCCAGCATTTT. V and J are TRBV3-1 (or the pseudogene TRBV3-2) and TRBJ1-5; TRBD1 aligns across 7 bases. Germline V CDR1 and CDR2: LGHDT, YNNKEL (reference sequence). The CDR3 sequence is 14 residues long. With V trimmed by 1 base and J by 5 bases, 2 bases remained unmatched.

The chain couples TRBV7-2 to TRBJ2-5; D is possibly TRBD2 (6 bases). CDR1 and CDR2 from the germline V gene are SGHTA and FQGNSA. The CDR3 extends over 14 amino acids. V lost 2 bases and J 4 bases, leaving 11 bases between the germline ends. The CDR3 loop is CASSLWGDLETQYF. As DNA, the CDR3 is TGTGCCAGCAGCTTATGGGGGGATCTAGAGACCCAGTACTTC.

This sequence joins TRBV3-1 (or the pseudogene TRBV3-2) and TRBJ1-6; a possible D gene is TRBD1 (5 bases). CDR3 length: 16 amino acids. Germline lookup yields CDR1 LGHDT and CDR2 YNNKEL (reference sequence). The germline V and J ends were trimmed by 1 base and 6 bases, with 13 bases remaining between them. The chain's CDR3 is CASSQGGGFTNSPLHF. The CDR3 bases are TGTGCCAGCAGCCAAGGCGGGGGGTTTACTAATTCACCCCTCCACTTT.

The CDR3 nucleotides read TGTGCCAGCAGTTCCAGCTCCTACAATGAGCAGTTCTTC. Translated, it gives CASSSSSYNEQFF. This sequence joins TRBV6-4 and TRBJ2-1; D is undetermined. This CDR3 has 13 amino acids. Germline CDR1 is MRHNA and CDR2 is SNTAGT. V was pared by 5 bases and J by 0 bases, with 5 bases between.

The CDR3, as DNA: TGTGCCAGCAGTCCGACAGGGGGCCGCACAGATACGCAGTATTTT. It is translated as CASSPTGGRTDTQYF. This chain links TRBV3-1 (or the pseudogene TRBV3-2) with TRBJ2-3; 10 bases line up with TRBD1. This CDR3 spans 15 amino acids. Germline lookup yields CDR1 LGHDT and CDR2 YNNKEL (reference sequence). V shed 6 bases and J 1 base; nucleotides not matched to a gene: 4.

The chain joins TRBV7-9 to TRBJ2-6; D not certain. Between the trimmed V and J ends, which lost 5 bases and 1 base, there was a span of 12 bases. Per the germline V gene, CDR1 is SEHNR and CDR2 is FQNEAQ (reference sequence). The CDR3 sequence is 16 residues long. The CDR3 region is CASSHYTPSGANVLTF. The CDR3, as DNA: TGTGCCAGCAGCCATTACACGCCGTCTGGGGCCAACGTCCTGACTTTC.

This rearrangement joins TRBV7-2 to TRBJ2-7; D unclear. The CDR3 runs to 11 residues. The germline V gene has CDR1 SGHTA and CDR2 FQGNSA. V gave up 2 bases and J gave up 7 bases, with 6 bases separating them. CDR3 coding DNA: TGTGCCAGCAGCTTAACGTTTGAGCAGTACTTC. Protein product: CASSLTFEQYF.

The chain joins TRBV21-1 to TRBJ1-2. TRBV21-1 is a known pseudogene. This CDR3 has 13 residues. The CDR3 protein is CASRKGEGKSYTF. The CDR3 DNA is TGTGCCAGCAGGAAGGGGGAGGGTAAGAGCTACACCTTC.

The gene calls are TRBV7-7 and TRBJ2-3; D unclear. Germline V gene data show CDR1 as SSHAT and CDR2 as FNYEAQ (reference sequence). This CDR3 is 15 amino acids long. The germline V and J ends were trimmed by 1 base and 1 base, with 9 bases remaining between them. DNA of the CDR3: TGTGCCAGCAGCTTAGGTGCCCCCGGCACAGATACGCAGTATTTT. Amino acids: CASSLGAPGTDTQYF.

This chain joins TRBV19 and TRBJ2-7; TRBD2 matches at 12 bases. The CDR3 is 15 residues long. Germline V gives CDR1 LNHDA, CDR2 SQIVND (reference sequence). V shed 4 bases, J shed 4 bases, and the junction held 5 bases outside the gene matches. The DNA of the CDR3 is TGTGCCAGTAGTACCGCCGGGACTAGCGGGTACGAGCAGTACTTC. The encoded protein is CASSTAGTSGYEQYF.

This rearrangement joins TRBV7-8 to TRBJ2-2, with D hard to call. Germline V gene sequence: CDR1 SGHVS, CDR2 FQNEAQ. The length of the CDR3 is 17 residues. Trimming stripped 1 base from V and 6 bases from J, with 18 bases between. CDR3 loop: CASSLDFVLLSSGELFF. Here the CDR3 DNA reads TGTGCCAGCAGCTTAGACTTCGTACTGCTGAGCTCCGGGGAGCTGTTTTTT.

The chain's CDR3 is CASSPPDVGDTEAFF. The DNA of the CDR3 is TGTGCCAGCAGCCCGCCTGATGTAGGGGACACTGAAGCTTTCTTT. The V gene is TRBV12-1, the J gene TRBJ1-1; TRBD1, the D gene given by the table, was not confirmed from the DNA. TRBV12-1 is labeled a pseudogene. This CDR3 comprises 15 residues.

J is TRBJ1-3 and V is TRBV4-1; D is perhaps TRBD1 (6 bases). This CDR3 is 17 amino acids long. The V end was cut by 4 bases, the J end by 3 bases, with 19 bases between. CDR1 is MGHRA, CDR2 YSYEKL, per germline. The CDR3 loop reads CASSRGGIIRGGNTIYF. DNA for the CDR3: TGCGCCAGCAGCCGCGGGGGCATCATACGGGGTGGAAACACCATATATTTT.

In the case of this clone: Different DNA sequences within this sample yield the same CDR3. The rearrangement uses TRBV5-1 and TRBJ2-5; D is ambiguous. The CDR3 contains 14 residues. Germline V gives CDR1 SGHRS, CDR2 YFSETQ. Trimming removed 0 bases from V and 5 bases from J, with 11 bases in between. CDR3 residues: CASSLGANKETQYF. In nucleotides, the CDR3 is TGCGCCAGCAGCTTGGGGGCGAATAAGGAGACCCAGTACTTC.

This chain connects TRBV18 to TRBJ1-1; D unresolved. The CDR3 runs to 16 residues. V was cut by 3 bases and J by 4 bases, with 18 bases left in between. Germline CDR1 and CDR2: KGHSH and LQKENI. The CDR3 here is CASSPRRRYVGTEAFF. CDR3 sequence (DNA): TGTGCCAGCTCACCTCGCCGTAGGTACGTGGGCACTGAAGCTTTCTTT.

The chain uses TRBV4-1 and TRBJ1-6, with 10 bases identical to TRBD1. CDR3 length: 17 residues. Looked up from germline, CDR1 is MGHRA and CDR2 is YSYEKL. V shed 0 bases and J 8 bases; nucleotides not matched to a gene: 7. The CDR3 here is CASSQESPGQGYSPLHF. The CDR3 DNA follows: TGCGCCAGCAGCCAAGAGAGCCCGGGACAGGGGTATTCACCCCTCCACTTT.

The chain links TRBV6-5 to TRBJ2-7; TRBD1 or TRBD2 may be the D gene (5 bases each). The CDR3 consists of 15 residues. V was clipped by 1 base and J by 4 bases, with 14 bases between them. Per the germline V gene, CDR1 is MNHEY and CDR2 is SVGAGI. CDR3: CASSYFGRDRYEQYF. For the CDR3, the DNA is TGTGCCAGCAGTTACTTCGGAAGGGACCGGTACGAGCAGTACTTC.

The chain couples TRBV27 to TRBJ1-2; no clear D. Germline CDR1 is MNHEY and CDR2 is SMNVEV (reference sequence). V shed 3 bases and J shed 5 bases, with 10 bases lying between them. The CDR3 runs to 13 residues. This CDR3 reads CASSFRAGYGYTF. Here the CDR3 DNA reads TGTGCCAGCAGTTTTCGGGCGGGTTATGGCTACACCTTC.

The chain combines TRBV4-1 with TRBJ1-1; D uncertain. The CDR3 extends over 15 amino acids. Trimming cost V 0 bases and J 0 bases, with 8 bases left between them. The germline CDR1 and CDR2 sequences are MGHRA and YSYEKL. CDR3 nucleotide sequence: TGCGCCAGCAGCCAAGAACTTAGGATGAACACTGAAGCTTTCTTT. Its protein product is CASSQELRMNTEAFF.

The CDR3 region has the DNA TGTGCCAGCAGCCAAGGGGGGGCGGGTCAGCCCCAGCATTTT. As protein: CASSQGGAGQPQHF. The rearrangement joins TRBV14 to TRBJ1-5, with D perhaps TRBD1 (6 bases). The CDR3 spans 14 residues. Germline values: CDR1 SGHDN, CDR2 FVKESK. V lost 1 base, J lost 6 bases, and 10 bases lay in between.

This sequence joins TRBV12-3 or TRBV12-4 and TRBJ1-1; no reliable D call. V was shortened by 6 bases and J by 5 bases, with 13 bases between the two germline ends. The CDR3 contains 13 residues. CDR3 nucleotide sequence: TGTGCCAGCAGGCCTCTTATGGGGACTGAAGCTTTCTTT. Translation: CASRPLMGTEAFF.

The genes are TRBV6-5 and TRBJ1-3, with unresolved D. V lost 7 bases to trimming and J lost 2 bases, with 15 bases between them. The CDR3 spans 15 residues. Germline V gene sequence: CDR1 MNHEY, CDR2 SVGAGI. The CDR3 loop is CASIRSADPGNTIYF. The CDR3 coding sequence is TGTGCCAGCATTAGGTCGGCAGACCCTGGAAACACCATATATTTT.